A single sample is the source of the 26 T cell receptor beta chains below, sequenced in a study of T cells in Graves' hyperthyroidism and ophthalmopathy. Amplification yielded TCR beta CDR3 regions, with RNA transcripts as the source. An initial round of RT-PCR targeting the TCR CDR3 relied on the HTBI primer set. A single record per CDR3 protein comes from TCRdb applying MiXCR to the multiplex PCR reads. The repertoire holds fewer than 400,000 distinct CDR3 sequences, with 15% to 18% as singletons. The sample was blood. These receptor sequences come from a woman aged 18-35 years with Graves' hyperthyroidism that later progressed to Graves' ophthalmopathy.

This clonotype was seen repeatedly, ten times or more. The chain joins TRBV15 to TRBJ1-5; D might be TRBD1 (5 bases). Germline loops: CDR1 LNHNV, CDR2 YYDKDF (reference sequence). This CDR3 has 18 amino acids. The germline V and J ends were trimmed by 1 base and 3 bases, with 19 bases remaining between them. CDR3 residues: CATSRVPARVRSNQPQHF. In DNA form, the CDR3 reads TGTGCCACCAGCAGAGTCCCTGCCAGGGTTCGATCCAATCAGCCCCAGCATTTT. Complete variable domain (other parts from reference TRBV15 and TRBJ1-5): DAMVIQNPRYQVTQFGKPVTLSCSQTLNHNVMYWYQQKSSQAPKLLFHYYDKDFNNEADTPDNFQSRRPNTSFCFLDIRSPGLGDTAMYLCATSRVPARVRSNQPQHFGDGTRLSIL.

In this sample, this clonotype turned up a few times. The chain carries TRBV7-9 and TRBJ1-4; D unclear. CDR3 length: 15 amino acids. Germline V CDR1 and CDR2: SEHNR, FQNEAQ (reference sequence). Trimming left V 5 bases short and J 3 bases short, with 13 bases between. As DNA, the CDR3 is TGTGCCAGCAGCCATGACCCAACAGCTAATGAAAAACTGTTTTTT. It encodes CASSHDPTANEKLFF.

This clonotype was found many times. The V and J genes are TRBV20-1 and TRBJ2-5, with D hard to call. Germline V lookup: CDR1 DFQATT, CDR2 SNEGSKA (reference sequence). Between the trimmed V and J ends, which lost 1 base and 2 bases, there was a span of 11 bases. This CDR3 spans 14 amino acids. Here the CDR3 reads CSARGHALQETQYF. The CDR3, as DNA: TGCAGTGCTAGAGGACACGCACTTCAAGAGACCCAGTACTTC.

The genes are TRBV28 and TRBJ2-2; maybe TRBD2 (7 bases). V gave up 9 bases and J gave up 4 bases, with 21 bases separating them. CDR1 MDHEN and CDR2 SYDVKM come from the germline V gene. CDR3 length: 16 residues. The CDR3 is CASHEGGGDGTGELFF. Written as DNA, the CDR3 is TGTGCCAGTCATGAGGGGGGGGGCGATGGCACCGGGGAGCTGTTTTTT.

In its sample, this clonotype was seen a few times. The V call is TRBV5-5, the J call TRBJ2-1, with D possibly matching TRBD1 (6 bases). Trimming cost V 1 base and J 0 bases, with 17 bases left between them. This CDR3 spans 18 amino acids. Germline CDR1 is SGHKS and CDR2 is YYEKEE (reference sequence). DNA for the CDR3: TGTGCCAGCAGCTTGCGACAGGCCAATATTTTCTCCTACAATGAGCAGTTCTTC. Amino acids: CASSLRQANIFSYNEQFF.

In this sample, this clonotype turned up many times. V and J are TRBV15 and TRBJ1-5; D is undetermined. The CDR3 covers 13 residues. The V and J ends lost 1 base and 3 bases respectively, with 4 bases between them. Germline lookup yields CDR1 LNHNV and CDR2 YYDKDF (reference sequence). CDR3 sequence: CATSRGLNQPQHF. DNA of the CDR3: TGTGCCACCAGCAGAGGACTCAATCAGCCCCAGCATTTT.

In its sample, this clonotype was seen a few times. V gene TRBV5-4 combines with J gene TRBJ1-2; TRBD1 aligns across 7 bases. CDR3 size: 13 residues. Germline CDR1 is SGHNT and CDR2 is YYREEE (reference sequence). J was trimmed by 3 bases and V by 4 bases; bases with no gene match: 3. The CDR3 reads CASSRTGDYGYTF. CDR3 DNA: TGTGCCAGCAGCCGGACAGGAGACTATGGCTACACCTTC. Filled out from reference TRBV5-4 and TRBJ1-2, the complete variable domain reads ETGVTQSPTHLIKTRGQQVTLRCSSQSGHNTVSWYQQALGQGPQFIFQYYREEENGRGNFPPRFSGLQFPNYSSELNVNALELDDSALYLCASSRTGDYGYTFGSGTRLTVV.

This clonotype was seen a handful of times. The chain is built from TRBV15 and TRBJ2-3; the D gene could be TRBD1 or TRBD2 (6 bases each). Germline loops: CDR1 LNHNV, CDR2 YYDKDF (reference sequence). V gave up 0 bases and J gave up 7 bases, with 11 bases separating them. This CDR3 has 14 amino acids. Written as DNA, the CDR3 is TGTGCCACCAGCAGAGATAGGGGGGAGTATACGCAGTATTTT. Translated, it gives CATSRDRGEYTQYF.

V is TRBV5-4 and J is TRBJ2-7; 13 bases align to TRBD2. The CDR3 contains 16 residues. Germline CDR1 and CDR2: SGHNT and YYREEE (reference sequence). After removal of 5 bases from V and 7 bases from J, the junction contained 12 bases not matched to a gene. As DNA, the CDR3 is TGTGCCAGCAGTCCATCCACTAGCGGGAGGGCCCAAGAGCAGTACTTC. As protein: CASSPSTSGRAQEQYF.

The table lists this clonotype with many counts. The J gene is TRBJ2-3, the V gene TRBV6-1; 7 bases align to TRBD1. The CDR3 totals 15 residues. Germline V gives CDR1 MNHNS, CDR2 SASEGT. V trimming: 6 bases; J trimming: 0 bases; junction bases outside the gene matches: 6. The CDR3 DNA follows: TGTGCCAGCAGGCGCCGGGACAGTAGCACAGATACGCAGTATTTT. It encodes CASRRRDSSTDTQYF.

Many counts were recorded for this clonotype. The chain combines TRBV5-1 with TRBJ2-7, with D unresolved. This CDR3 is built from 14 residues. The V gene's germline CDR1 is SGHRS and CDR2 YFSETQ. V lost 4 bases and J 0 bases, leaving 11 bases between the germline ends. The DNA of the CDR3 is TGCGCCAGCAGCAGAGACCCGAGCTCCTACGAGCAGTACTTC. Its translation: CASSRDPSSYEQYF.

There are many counts of this clonotype. The V gene is TRBV2, the J gene TRBJ2-7; 10 nucleotides agree with TRBD2. Germline CDR1 reads SNHLY; CDR2 reads FYNNEI. V lost 4 bases to trimming and J lost 4 bases; unmatched junction nucleotides: 7. This CDR3 is built from 15 residues. The CDR3 here is CASSGEGLALYEQYF. For the CDR3, the DNA is TGTGCCAGCAGTGGTGAGGGACTAGCGTTGTACGAGCAGTACTTC.

The table lists this clonotype with many counts. V is TRBV30 and J is TRBJ1-2; 7 positions agree with TRBD1. Trimming cost V 6 bases and J 4 bases; bases outside gene matches: 2. The CDR3 length is 11 residues. From germline, CDR1 is GTSNPN and CDR2 SVGIG (reference sequence). DNA for the CDR3: TGTGCCTGTCAGGGGGTCTATGGCTACACCTTC. This encodes CACQGVYGYTF.

This clonotype came up a few times. This chain links TRBV18 with TRBJ2-6; no firm D call. The CDR3 runs to 14 residues. Germline CDR1 reads KGHSH; CDR2 reads LQKENI. Trimming took 7 bases from V and 0 from J, leaving 7 bases between them. The CDR3 sequence: CASLSDSGANVLTF. CDR3 nucleotides: TGTGCCAGCTTAAGCGACTCTGGGGCCAACGTCCTGACTTTC.

In this sample, this clonotype turned up a few times. The V gene is TRBV20-1, the J gene TRBJ2-1; TRBD2 aligns across 10 bases. V lost 6 bases and J lost 1; bases outside the gene matches: 6. CDR1 DFQATT and CDR2 SNEGSKA come from the germline V gene (reference sequence). The CDR3 is 15 amino acids. The CDR3 loop is CSAMISGRSYNEQFF. The CDR3 nucleotides are TGCAGTGCCATGATTAGCGGGAGGTCCTACAATGAGCAGTTCTTC.

As to this clonotype: A much larger clonotype is one base distant, so this may be a read error. The V call is TRBV7-9, the J call TRBJ1-1; 7 bases map to TRBD1. Germline V gene data show CDR1 as SEHNR and CDR2 as FQNEAQ (reference sequence). The length of the CDR3 is 14 residues. The CDR3 here is CASSFGQANTVAFF. The CDR3 DNA follows: TGTGCCAGCAGCTTCGGACAGGCGAACACTGTAGCTTTCTTT.

This chain connects TRBV29-1 to TRBJ2-7; D could derive from TRBD1 or TRBD2 (5 bases each). The germline CDR1 and CDR2 sequences are SQVTM and ANQGSEA. The CDR3 has 15 amino acids. Deletions cut 2 bases from V and 2 bases from J, with 16 bases between. The chain's CDR3 is CSVEMAGSPPYEQYF. For the CDR3, the DNA is TGCAGCGTTGAAATGGCAGGGAGCCCCCCCTACGAGCAGTACTTC.

With regard to this clonotype: One base away lies a much larger clone, so this may be a sequencing read error. The rearrangement links TRBV20-1 to TRBJ1-1; tentative D call: TRBD1 (5 bases). This CDR3 has 16 amino acids. Germline V gene sequence: CDR1 DFQATT, CDR2 SNEGSKA (reference sequence). The CDR3 spells CSARRDFTALNTEAYF. CDR3 coding DNA: TGCAGTGCTAGAAGGGACTTTACAGCCTTGAACACTGAAGCTTACTTT.

CDR3 bases: TGTGCCAGCAGCGCCGGCCCCACTAGCGGGCCAGGAACCGGGGAGCTGTTTTTT. Residues: CASSAGPTSGPGTGELFF. The chain employs TRBV9 and TRBJ2-2; 9 bases align to TRBD2. Trimming removed 3 bases from V and 5 bases from J; junction bases left unmatched: 14. This CDR3 contains 18 residues. CDR1 and CDR2 (germline): SGDLS, YYNGEE.

This clonotype showed up just a few times. The V gene is TRBV7-9, the J gene TRBJ1-1, with D possibly matching TRBD1 (5 bases). CDR1 is SEHNR and CDR2 is FQNEAQ in the germline V gene (reference sequence). The CDR3 contains 15 residues. With 7 bases removed from V and 1 base from J, the gap between germline ends came to 16 bases. The CDR3: CASTKWGGENTEAFF. The CDR3 DNA follows: TGTGCCAGCACGAAATGGGGGGGGGAGAACACTGAAGCTTTCTTT. Full variable domain (outside the CDR3, taken from reference TRBV7-9 and TRBJ1-1): DTGVSQNPRHKITKRGQNVTFRCDPISEHNRLYWYRQTLGQGPEFLTYFQNEAQLEKSRLLSDRFSAERPKGSFSTLEIQRTEQGDSAMYLCASTKWGGENTEAFFGQGTRLTVV.

The gene calls are TRBV6-1 and TRBJ1-2, with D hard to call. The CDR3 has 17 residues. V was clipped by 3 bases and J by 7 bases, with 24 bases between them. Germline CDR1 and CDR2: MNHNS and SASEGT. The CDR3 region is CASSDEYLREAAGGYTF. The CDR3 nucleotides are TGTGCCAGCAGTGACGAGTACCTCCGGGAAGCGGCGGGTGGCTACACCTTC.

This rearrangement joins TRBV12-3 or TRBV12-4 to TRBJ2-1; D is possibly TRBD2 (5 bases). This CDR3 spans 16 amino acids. V was clipped by 8 bases and J by 4 bases, with 21 bases between them. CDR3 nucleotide sequence: TGTGCCAGCCGACTATCCGGAGACGAGGTGTACAATGAGCAGTTCTTC. It is translated as CASRLSGDEVYNEQFF.

This clonotype has at least ten counts. This sequence joins TRBV2 and TRBJ2-1; 10 bases map to TRBD2. V shed 4 bases, J shed 6 bases, and the junction held 6 bases outside the gene matches. The germline CDR1 and CDR2 sequences are SNHLY and FYNNEI. The CDR3 length is 15 residues. The CDR3: CASSASGRAANEQFF. The CDR3 nucleotides are TGTGCCAGCAGTGCGAGCGGGAGGGCCGCCAATGAGCAGTTCTTC. The whole variable domain, filled in from reference TRBV2 and TRBJ2-1, reads EPEVTQTPSHQVTQMGQEVILRCVPISNHLYFYWYRQILGQKVEFLVSFYNNEISEKSEIFDDQFSVERPDGSNFTLKIRSTKLEDSAMYFCASSASGRAANEQFFGPGTRLTVL.

There are a few counts of this clonotype. The J gene is TRBJ2-6, the V gene TRBV5-1; 7 bases match TRBD1. Germline lookup yields CDR1 SGHRS and CDR2 YFSETQ. This CDR3 region has 15 residues. Unmatched junction bases numbered 3, after V lost 4 bases and J lost 2 bases. The CDR3 here is CASSDDRAGANVLTF. CDR3 DNA: TGCGCCAGCAGCGACGACAGGGCTGGGGCCAACGTCCTGACTTTC. Full variable domain (outside the CDR3, taken from reference TRBV5-1 and TRBJ2-6): KAGVTQTPRYLIKTRGQQVTLSCSPISGHRSVSWYQQTPGQGLQFLFEYFSETQRNKGNFPGRFSGRQFSNSRSEMNVSTLELGDSALYLCASSDDRAGANVLTFGAGSRLTVL.

This clonotype was recorded a few times. The chain employs TRBV3-1 and TRBJ2-7; possible D gene TRBD1, 6 bases. CDR3 length equals 14 residues. Germline V gene sequence: CDR1 LGHDT, CDR2 YNNKEL (reference sequence). With 1 base removed from V and 9 bases from J, the gap between germline ends came to 16 bases. This chain's CDR3 is CASSQGQATRRQYF. CDR3 nucleotides: TGTGCCAGCAGCCAAGGACAGGCCACGCGTAGGCAGTACTTC.

Concerning this clonotype: This may be a read error, as it is one base from a much larger clone. The V call is TRBV2, the J call TRBJ2-2, with 7 positions matching TRBD1. Trimming took 5 bases from V and 9 from J; bases not matched to a gene: 15. This CDR3 is built from 16 residues. Germline lookup yields CDR1 SNHLY and CDR2 FYNNEI. The CDR3 sequence: CASSYRPTGSSRELFF. The CDR3 DNA follows: TGTGCCAGCAGTTATAGGCCGACAGGGTCGTCCAGGGAGCTGTTTTTT.